This T cell receptor (beta chain) was identified in a study of T cell changes during pregnancy in multiple sclerosis. Data came from immunoSEQ multiplex PCR; TCRdb stores just in-frame clones and leaves some out. This table has about 73,000 clones, 85% to 90% appearing once. V lost 4 bases and J lost 0, with 6 bases in between. The CDR3 loop spans 13 amino acids. Germline V gives CDR1 SEHNR, CDR2 FQNEAQ (reference sequence). This clone appeared a few times. The material was peripheral blood, obtained after pregnancy. This chain uses TRBV7-9 with TRBJ1-1, with D uncertain. The sequence was obtained from a female donor in good health, enrolled as a control in a pregnancy study. The CDR3 region has the DNA TGTGCCAGCAGCTCCCAGGTGAACACTGAAGCTTTCTTT. It specifies CASSSQVNTEAFF.